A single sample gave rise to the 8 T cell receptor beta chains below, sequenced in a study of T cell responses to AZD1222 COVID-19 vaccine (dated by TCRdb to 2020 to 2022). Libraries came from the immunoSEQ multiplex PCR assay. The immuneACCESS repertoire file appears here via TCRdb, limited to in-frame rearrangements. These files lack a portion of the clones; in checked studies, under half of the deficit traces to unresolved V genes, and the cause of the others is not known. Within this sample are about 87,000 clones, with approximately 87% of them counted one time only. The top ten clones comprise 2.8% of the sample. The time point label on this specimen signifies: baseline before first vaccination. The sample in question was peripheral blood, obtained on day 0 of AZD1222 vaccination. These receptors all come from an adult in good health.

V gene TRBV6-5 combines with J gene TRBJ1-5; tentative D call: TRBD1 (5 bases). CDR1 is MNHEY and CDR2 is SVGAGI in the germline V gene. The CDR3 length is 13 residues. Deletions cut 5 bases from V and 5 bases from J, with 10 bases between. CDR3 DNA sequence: TGTGCCAGCAGTCGACAGCGAGATCAGCCCCAGCATTTT. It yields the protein CASSRQRDQPQHF.

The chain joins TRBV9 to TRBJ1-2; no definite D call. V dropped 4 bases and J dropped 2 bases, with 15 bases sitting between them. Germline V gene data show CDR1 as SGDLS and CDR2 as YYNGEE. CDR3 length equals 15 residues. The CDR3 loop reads CASSSSFNQNYGYTF. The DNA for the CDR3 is TGTGCCAGCAGCAGTTCATTCAATCAGAACTATGGCTACACCTTC.

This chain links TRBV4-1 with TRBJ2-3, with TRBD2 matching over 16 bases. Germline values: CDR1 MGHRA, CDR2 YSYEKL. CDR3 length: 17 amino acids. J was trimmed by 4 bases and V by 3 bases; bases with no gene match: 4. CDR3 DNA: TGCGCCAGCAGCCATCCGGGACTAGCGGGAGGGTCAGATACGCAGTATTTT. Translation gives CASSHPGLAGGSDTQYF.

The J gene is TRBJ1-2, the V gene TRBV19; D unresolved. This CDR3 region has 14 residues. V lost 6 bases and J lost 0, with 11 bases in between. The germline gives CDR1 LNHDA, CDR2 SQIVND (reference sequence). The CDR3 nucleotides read TGTGCCAGTAGAAGGCAACCTCCTAACTATGGCTACACCTTC. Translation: CASRRQPPNYGYTF. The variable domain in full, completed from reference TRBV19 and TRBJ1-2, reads DGGITQSPKYLFRKEGQNVTLSCEQNLNHDAMYWYRQDPGQGLRLIYYSQIVNDFQKGDIAEGYSVSREKKESFPLTVTSAQKNPTAFYLCASRRQPPNYGYTFGSGTRLTVV.

The CDR3 coding sequence is TGTGCCAGCAGTTTAGAGGAACTCAATGAGCAGTTCTTC. Its protein is CASSLEELNEQFF. This chain uses TRBV6-2 or TRBV6-3 with TRBJ2-1; D remains unclear. The CDR3 consists of 13 residues. V lost 4 bases and J 6 bases, leaving 10 bases between the germline ends. Germline CDR1 and CDR2: MNHEY and SVGEGT.

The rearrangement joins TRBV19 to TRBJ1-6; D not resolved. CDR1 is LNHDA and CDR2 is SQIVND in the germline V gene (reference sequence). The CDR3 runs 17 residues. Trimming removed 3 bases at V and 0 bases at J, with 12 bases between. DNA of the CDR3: TGTGCCAGTAGTATGGGCAGGTGGAGCTCCTATAATTCACCCCTCCACTTT. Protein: CASSMGRWSSYNSPLHF.

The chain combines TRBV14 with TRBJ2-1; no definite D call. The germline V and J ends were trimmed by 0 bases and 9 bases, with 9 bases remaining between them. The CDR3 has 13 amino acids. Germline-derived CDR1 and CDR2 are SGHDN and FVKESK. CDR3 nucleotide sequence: TGTGCCAGCAGCCAAGATCGAGCTCTTGAGCAGTTCTTC. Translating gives CASSQDRALEQFF.

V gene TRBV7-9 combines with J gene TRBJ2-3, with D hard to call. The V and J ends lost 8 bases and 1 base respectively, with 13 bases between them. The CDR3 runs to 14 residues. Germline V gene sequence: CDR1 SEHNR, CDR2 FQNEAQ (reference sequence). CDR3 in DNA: TGTGCCAGCGGACCTCCCACCGGCACAGATACGCAGTATTTT. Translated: CASGPPTGTDTQYF. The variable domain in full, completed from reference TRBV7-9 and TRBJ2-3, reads DTGVSQNPRHKITKRGQNVTFRCDPISEHNRLYWYRQTLGQGPEFLTYFQNEAQLEKSRLLSDRFSAERPKGSFSTLEIQRTEQGDSAMYLCASGPPTGTDTQYFGPGTRLTVL.